Listed below are T cell receptor beta chains from one sample, sequenced in a study of blood T cell repertoires in COVID-19. Only in-frame clones appear in the TCRdb table, and some are missing; sequencing was by immunoSEQ multiplex PCR. This table holds 84,000 or so clones, about four fifths found once. The specimen sequenced was peripheral blood. Receptors originate from a woman in her thirties or forties with active or convalescent COVID-19. Each CDR3 is given with its conserved first and last residue. Each record gives: V gene, D gene, clone size, J gene, CDR3 DNA, CDR3 protein. D genes are given only for firm matches. Expanded clones get a size class; other rows say once, few or many, or leave the size out.

TRBV6-5	TRBD1	NA	TRBJ1-5	TGTGCCAGCCGACAGGGAGATCAGCCCCAGCATTTT	CASRQGDQPQHF
TRBV19	TRBD2	NA	TRBJ2-1	TGTGCCAGTAGTATGACTAGCGGGAATGAGCAGTTCTTC	CASSMTSGNEQFF
TRBV5-4	TRBD1	NA	TRBJ1-5	TGTGCCAGCAGCTTGGACAGGGGCCAGCCCCAGCATTTT	CASSLDRGQPQHF
TRBV7-9	NA	NA	TRBJ1-2	TGTGCCAGCAGCCCGGCAGGCGTCCCAGGTGGCTACACCTTC	CASSPAGVPGGYTF
TRBV10-3	TRBD2	NA	TRBJ2-7	TGTGCCATCAGTGAGGGGCTAGGACTAGCGGGAGCTTTGGACTTC	CAISEGLGLAGALDF
TRBV3-1/TRBV3-2	NA	NA	TRBJ2-1	TGTGCCAGCAGCCAAGATTATAGCGGCTACAATGAGCAGTTCTTC	CASSQDYSGYNEQFF
TRBV4-3	TRBD1	NA	TRBJ1-1	TGCGCCAGCAGCCGCACAGGGGCGAGCACTGAAGCTTTCTTT	CASSRTGASTEAFF
TRBV10-3	TRBD1	NA	TRBJ2-7	TGTGCCATCAGTGACAGGACAGGGTCGAGCTACGAGCAGTACTTC	CAISDRTGSSYEQYF
TRBV28	TRBD1	NA	TRBJ1-6	TGTGCCAGCACAAGCTTCGGGACAGGGGGTTCACCCCTCCACTTT	CASTSFGTGGSPLHF
TRBV28	TRBD1	NA	TRBJ2-1	TGTGCCAGCAGTACTCCGGGACAGGGGTACTACAATGAGCAGTTCTTC	CASSTPGQGYYNEQFF
TRBV9	TRBD2	NA	TRBJ2-5	TGTGCCAGCAGCGTAGGGACTAGCGGGTGGGGAGAGACCCAGTACTTC	CASSVGTSGWGETQYF
TRBV3-1/TRBV3-2	TRBD1	NA	TRBJ1-2	TGTGCCAGCAGCCAAGCCGGGACAGGGGGATATGGCTACACCTTC	CASSQAGTGGYGYTF
TRBV24-1	NA	NA	TRBJ1-2	TGTGCCACCAGTGATAGTTGGGGCGGTGGCTACACCTTC	CATSDSWGGGYTF
TRBV19	NA	NA	TRBJ1-5	TGTGCCAGTAGTAAACTAGGTTATAGCAATCAGCCCCAGCATTTT	CASSKLGYSNQPQHF
TRBV9	NA	NA	TRBJ2-5	TGTGCCAGCAGCGTAGACCCCCTACAGGAGACCCAGTACTTC	CASSVDPLQETQYF
TRBV18	NA	NA	TRBJ1-2	TGTGCCAGCTCACTCCTACAGACGAGCTATGGCTACACCTTC	CASSLLQTSYGYTF
TRBV21-1	NA	NA	TRBJ2-4	TGTGCCAGCAGCAAGGCGAACAGGGGCAAGGTTCAACACATTCAGTACTTC	CASSKANRGKVQHIQYF
TRBV19	NA	NA	TRBJ1-2	TGTGCCAGTAGTGTACGGGACACCGTTAACTATGGCTACACCTTC	CASSVRDTVNYGYTF
TRBV7-2	NA	NA	TRBJ2-5	TGTGCCAGCACCCTAAATTTTCCAGAGACCCAGTACTTC	CASTLNFPETQYF
TRBV7-9	NA	NA	TRBJ1-3	TGTGCCAGCAGCTTAGATGGGACAACTGGAAACACCATATATTTT	CASSLDGTTGNTIYF
TRBV12-3/TRBV12-4	TRBD1	once	TRBJ1-1	TGTGCCAGCAGTATAGGACAGGGGCGGGCTTTCTTT	CASSIGQGRAFF
TRBV7-6	TRBD1	NA	TRBJ2-7	TGTGCCAGCAGCTTAATTGGGGGCAATTCAGGGGGCGCGTACGAGCAGTACTTC	CASSLIGGNSGGAYEQYF
TRBV11-3	TRBD1	NA	TRBJ1-6	TGTGCCAGCATGGCAGGGGGCAAGGATTCACCCCTCCACTTT	CASMAGGKDSPLHF